The 18 T cell receptor beta chains below all came from one sample that was sequenced in a study of cytomegalovirus exposure and HLA in healthy donors. PCR used 60 Vbeta primers and 13 Jbeta primers. Assay: immunoSEQ multiplex PCR; the TCRdb copy retains only in-frame clones and omits some. The repertoire holds about 86,000 clones, with around 80% as singletons. Source material: PBMCs. Receptor source: a male donor in good health and CMV-seropositive.

The chain recombines TRBV18 with TRBJ1-1, with TRBD1 matching 7 bases. J lost 6 bases, V lost 6 bases, and 7 bases had no gene match. The CDR3 spans 13 residues. Germline CDR1 and CDR2: KGHSH and LQKENI. CDR3 amino acids: CASSRGTAPEAFF. CDR3 bases: TGTGCCAGCTCGCGAGGGACAGCCCCTGAAGCTTTCTTT. Together with reference TRBV18 and TRBJ1-1, the CDR3 gives the full variable domain: NAGVMQNPRHLVRRRGQEARLRCSPMKGHSHVYWYRQLPEEGLKFMVYLQKENIIDESGMPKERFSAEFPKEGPSILRIQQVVRGDSAAYFCASSRGTAPEAFFGQGTRLTVV.

A word on this clone: Relative to the germline gene, one junction end is altered; a read error may explain this. This chain links TRBV5-1 with TRBJ1-1; D is unresolved. Germline V gives CDR1 SGHRS, CDR2 YFSETQ. The CDR3 is 13 residues long. The CDR3, as DNA: TGCGCCAGCGGCTTAACGGTGAACACTGAAGCTTTCTTT. It specifies CASGLTVNTEAFF. Drawing the rest from reference TRBV5-1 and TRBJ1-1, the complete variable domain is KAGVTQTPRYLIKTRGQQVTLSCSPISGHRSVSWYQQTPGQGLQFLFEYFSETQRNKGNFPGRFSGRQFSNSRSEMNVSTLELGDSALYLCASGLTVNTEAFFGQGTRLTVV.

The chain couples TRBV7-2 to TRBJ2-7; possible D gene TRBD2, 5 bases. Germline-derived CDR1 and CDR2 are SGHTA and FQGNSA. The CDR3 is made up of 16 amino acids. Trimming cost V 1 base and J 1 base, with 14 bases left between them. The CDR3 DNA reads as TGTGCCAGCAGCTTAGTACCCCCGCCGGGATCCTACGAGCAGTACTTC. Translation gives CASSLVPPPGSYEQYF.

This clone was counted only a few times. This chain joins TRBV19 and TRBJ1-1; TRBD1 matches 7 bases. The germline V gene encodes CDR1 LNHDA and CDR2 SQIVND (reference sequence). CDR3 length: 15 residues. V lost 4 bases to trimming and J lost 3 bases; unmatched junction nucleotides: 8. CDR3 nucleotide sequence: TGTGCCAGTAGTACGGGACAGTTCGGGGACACTGAAGCTTTCTTT. Amino acid sequence: CASSTGQFGDTEAFF.

The chain carries TRBV19 and TRBJ2-6, with D possibly matching TRBD1 (7 bases). Trimming shortened V by 5 bases and J by 4 bases, and 21 bases separated the two germline ends. There are 18 residues in the CDR3. The germline V gene encodes CDR1 LNHDA and CDR2 SQIVND (reference sequence). CDR3 sequence: CASSLVGGGGVGANVLTF. CDR3 in DNA: TGTGCCAGTAGTTTAGTGGGCGGAGGGGGCGTCGGGGCCAACGTCCTGACTTTC. Complete variable domain (other parts from reference TRBV19 and TRBJ2-6): DGGITQSPKYLFRKEGQNVTLSCEQNLNHDAMYWYRQDPGQGLRLIYYSQIVNDFQKGDIAEGYSVSREKKESFPLTVTSAQKNPTAFYLCASSLVGGGGVGANVLTFGAGSRLTVL.

J is TRBJ2-2 and V is TRBV5-1; 7 bases agree with TRBD2. V was clipped by 0 bases and J by 0 bases; unmatched bases: 2. This CDR3 contains 16 residues. The germline gives CDR1 SGHRS, CDR2 YFSETQ. The CDR3 coding sequence is TGCGCCAGCAGCTTGGCCCGGGGGGCGAACACCGGGGAGCTGTTTTTT. Translation: CASSLARGANTGELFF. The full variable domain, completed using reference TRBV5-1 and TRBJ2-2, is KAGVTQTPRYLIKTRGQQVTLSCSPISGHRSVSWYQQTPGQGLQFLFEYFSETQRNKGNFPGRFSGRQFSNSRSEMNVSTLELGDSALYLCASSLARGANTGELFFGEGSRLTVL.

The chain uses TRBV13 and TRBJ2-3; 9 bases match TRBD2. CDR3 length: 17 residues. Per germline, CDR1 PRHDT and CDR2 FYEKMQ (reference sequence). Losses at the gene ends were 5 bases for V and 4 bases for J; bases not matched to a gene: 13. DNA for the CDR3: TGTGCCAGCAGCCCCCGGGCGGGAGGGCCTTGGGCAGATACGCAGTATTTT. Its translation: CASSPRAGGPWADTQYF.

The CDR3 DNA reads TGTGCCAGCAGCCAAGCTACAGCTTACGAGCAGTACTTC. The encoded protein is CASSQATAYEQYF. J is TRBJ2-7 and V is TRBV14, with unresolved D. The CDR3 consists of 13 residues. V was cut by 1 base and J by 4 bases, with 8 bases left in between. The V gene's germline CDR1 is SGHDN and CDR2 FVKESK.

The chain combines TRBV2 with TRBJ2-3; 8 bases are a match to TRBD2. The CDR3 has 14 residues. Per the germline V gene, CDR1 is SNHLY and CDR2 is FYNNEI. The V and J ends lost 10 bases and 6 bases, in that order; junction bases with no gene match: 12. DNA of the CDR3: TGTGCCACCGCAGAAGCGGGAGTATGGGATACGCAGTATTTT. Amino acids: CATAEAGVWDTQYF.

The CDR3 coding sequence is TGTGCCAGCAGCTCAGTGAGTGGAGGTCGGCCCCAGCATTTT. Amino acids: CASSSVSGGRPQHF. The chain is built from TRBV6-6 and TRBJ1-5; D is undetermined. The ends were cut back, 6 bases at V and 9 bases at J, with 18 bases in the middle. This CDR3 is 14 amino acids long. Germline assignment: CDR1 MNHNY and CDR2 SVGAGI (reference sequence).

The J gene is TRBJ1-1, the V gene TRBV9, with a possible D match to TRBD1 (6 bases). The germline V gene encodes CDR1 SGDLS and CDR2 YYNGEE. The CDR3 runs 14 residues. Trimming pared 3 bases from V and 1 base from J, leaving 10 bases between. CDR3 loop: CASSGGQSNTEAFF. The CDR3 DNA follows: TGTGCCAGCAGCGGAGGACAGTCGAACACTGAAGCTTTCTTT.

CDR3 amino acids: CASSVSDKGVDTQYF. CDR3 bases: TGTGCCAGCAGCGTTAGCGACAAAGGAGTAGATACGCAGTATTTT. The rearrangement joins TRBV11-2 to TRBJ2-3; D may be TRBD2 (5 bases). Trimming cost V 5 bases and J 5 bases, with 17 bases left between them. There are 15 residues in the CDR3. Germline loops: CDR1 SGHAT, CDR2 FQNNGV.

This rearrangement joins TRBV9 to TRBJ1-5; D ambiguous. The CDR3 spans 15 residues. Germline values: CDR1 SGDLS, CDR2 YYNGEE. Deletions cut 4 bases from V and 2 bases from J, with 13 bases between. CDR3 sequence reads: CASSQSSSGNQPQHF. For the CDR3, the DNA is TGTGCCAGCAGCCAATCGAGTTCGGGCAATCAGCCCCAGCATTTT.

This clone occurred once. The chain has TRBV5-1 and TRBJ1-1; 7 bases agree with TRBD1. Germline CDR1 is SGHRS and CDR2 is YFSETQ. The CDR3 is made up of 13 amino acids. V dropped 3 bases and J dropped 7; count of bases not matched to a gene: 6. CDR3 loop: CASSSDRMGEAFF. CDR3 in DNA: TGCGCCAGCAGCTCGGACAGGATGGGTGAAGCTTTCTTT. The whole variable domain, filled in from reference TRBV5-1 and TRBJ1-1, reads KAGVTQTPRYLIKTRGQQVTLSCSPISGHRSVSWYQQTPGQGLQFLFEYFSETQRNKGNFPGRFSGRQFSNSRSEMNVSTLELGDSALYLCASSSDRMGEAFFGQGTRLTVV.

V usage is TRBV25-1 and J usage is TRBJ2-2, with no clear D. The CDR3 spans 11 residues. Deletions cut 5 bases from V and 7 bases from J, with 5 bases between. Germline assignment: CDR1 MGHDK and CDR2 SYGVNS. CDR3 nucleotide sequence: TGTGCCAGCAGTCGCGTCGGGGAGCTGTTTTTT. Its protein is CASSRVGELFF.

This clone was found once. The chain is built from TRBV2 and TRBJ2-1; weak D call: TRBD2 (6 bases). The CDR3 is made up of 15 amino acids. V lost 5 bases and J 8 bases, leaving 19 bases between the germline ends. Germline V gene lookup returns CDR1 SNHLY and CDR2 FYNNEI. The CDR3 DNA follows: TGTGCCAGCAGTAAGGTAGCGGACGGAGGCTATGAGCAGTTCTTC. Protein sequence: CASSKVADGGYEQFF.

The rearrangement joins TRBV7-6 to TRBJ2-6; the D gene is possibly TRBD1 (6 bases). V lost 11 bases and J lost 0, with 17 bases in between. Germline CDR1 SGHVS, CDR2 FNYEAQ. CDR3 size: 16 residues. This CDR3 is CALGGQTYSGANVLTF. The CDR3 nucleotides read TGTGCCTTAGGGGGTCAAACCTACTCTGGGGCCAACGTCCTGACTTTC. Drawing the rest from reference TRBV7-6 and TRBJ2-6, the complete variable domain is GAGVSQSPRYKVTKRGQDVALRCDPISGHVSLYWYRQALGQGPEFLTYFNYEAQQDKSGLPNDRFSAERPEGSISTLTIQRTEQRDSAMYRCALGGQTYSGANVLTFGAGSRLTVL.

This chain links TRBV7-9 with TRBJ2-7, with 15 bases lining up with TRBD2. CDR1 SEHNR and CDR2 FQNEAQ come from the germline V gene (reference sequence). V lost 3 bases to trimming and J lost 1 base; unmatched junction nucleotides: 4. The CDR3 runs to 17 residues. Written as DNA, the CDR3 is TGTGCCAGCAGCTTTCTGGGACTAGCGGGAGGTTCCTACGAGCAGTACTTC. Amino acid sequence: CASSFLGLAGGSYEQYF.